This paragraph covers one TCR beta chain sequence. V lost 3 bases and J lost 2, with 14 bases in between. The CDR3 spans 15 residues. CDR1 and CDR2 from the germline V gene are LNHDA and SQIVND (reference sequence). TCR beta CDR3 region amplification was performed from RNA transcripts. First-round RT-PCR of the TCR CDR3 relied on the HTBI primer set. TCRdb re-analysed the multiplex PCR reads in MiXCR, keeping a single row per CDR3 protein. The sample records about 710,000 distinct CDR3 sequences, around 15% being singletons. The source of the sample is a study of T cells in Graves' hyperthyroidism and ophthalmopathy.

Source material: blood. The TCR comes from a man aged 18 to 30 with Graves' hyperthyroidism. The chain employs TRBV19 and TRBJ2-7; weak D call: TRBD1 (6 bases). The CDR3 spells CASSIGTGPAYEQYF. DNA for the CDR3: TGTGCCAGTAGTATCGGCACAGGGCCAGCCTACGAGCAGTACTTC.